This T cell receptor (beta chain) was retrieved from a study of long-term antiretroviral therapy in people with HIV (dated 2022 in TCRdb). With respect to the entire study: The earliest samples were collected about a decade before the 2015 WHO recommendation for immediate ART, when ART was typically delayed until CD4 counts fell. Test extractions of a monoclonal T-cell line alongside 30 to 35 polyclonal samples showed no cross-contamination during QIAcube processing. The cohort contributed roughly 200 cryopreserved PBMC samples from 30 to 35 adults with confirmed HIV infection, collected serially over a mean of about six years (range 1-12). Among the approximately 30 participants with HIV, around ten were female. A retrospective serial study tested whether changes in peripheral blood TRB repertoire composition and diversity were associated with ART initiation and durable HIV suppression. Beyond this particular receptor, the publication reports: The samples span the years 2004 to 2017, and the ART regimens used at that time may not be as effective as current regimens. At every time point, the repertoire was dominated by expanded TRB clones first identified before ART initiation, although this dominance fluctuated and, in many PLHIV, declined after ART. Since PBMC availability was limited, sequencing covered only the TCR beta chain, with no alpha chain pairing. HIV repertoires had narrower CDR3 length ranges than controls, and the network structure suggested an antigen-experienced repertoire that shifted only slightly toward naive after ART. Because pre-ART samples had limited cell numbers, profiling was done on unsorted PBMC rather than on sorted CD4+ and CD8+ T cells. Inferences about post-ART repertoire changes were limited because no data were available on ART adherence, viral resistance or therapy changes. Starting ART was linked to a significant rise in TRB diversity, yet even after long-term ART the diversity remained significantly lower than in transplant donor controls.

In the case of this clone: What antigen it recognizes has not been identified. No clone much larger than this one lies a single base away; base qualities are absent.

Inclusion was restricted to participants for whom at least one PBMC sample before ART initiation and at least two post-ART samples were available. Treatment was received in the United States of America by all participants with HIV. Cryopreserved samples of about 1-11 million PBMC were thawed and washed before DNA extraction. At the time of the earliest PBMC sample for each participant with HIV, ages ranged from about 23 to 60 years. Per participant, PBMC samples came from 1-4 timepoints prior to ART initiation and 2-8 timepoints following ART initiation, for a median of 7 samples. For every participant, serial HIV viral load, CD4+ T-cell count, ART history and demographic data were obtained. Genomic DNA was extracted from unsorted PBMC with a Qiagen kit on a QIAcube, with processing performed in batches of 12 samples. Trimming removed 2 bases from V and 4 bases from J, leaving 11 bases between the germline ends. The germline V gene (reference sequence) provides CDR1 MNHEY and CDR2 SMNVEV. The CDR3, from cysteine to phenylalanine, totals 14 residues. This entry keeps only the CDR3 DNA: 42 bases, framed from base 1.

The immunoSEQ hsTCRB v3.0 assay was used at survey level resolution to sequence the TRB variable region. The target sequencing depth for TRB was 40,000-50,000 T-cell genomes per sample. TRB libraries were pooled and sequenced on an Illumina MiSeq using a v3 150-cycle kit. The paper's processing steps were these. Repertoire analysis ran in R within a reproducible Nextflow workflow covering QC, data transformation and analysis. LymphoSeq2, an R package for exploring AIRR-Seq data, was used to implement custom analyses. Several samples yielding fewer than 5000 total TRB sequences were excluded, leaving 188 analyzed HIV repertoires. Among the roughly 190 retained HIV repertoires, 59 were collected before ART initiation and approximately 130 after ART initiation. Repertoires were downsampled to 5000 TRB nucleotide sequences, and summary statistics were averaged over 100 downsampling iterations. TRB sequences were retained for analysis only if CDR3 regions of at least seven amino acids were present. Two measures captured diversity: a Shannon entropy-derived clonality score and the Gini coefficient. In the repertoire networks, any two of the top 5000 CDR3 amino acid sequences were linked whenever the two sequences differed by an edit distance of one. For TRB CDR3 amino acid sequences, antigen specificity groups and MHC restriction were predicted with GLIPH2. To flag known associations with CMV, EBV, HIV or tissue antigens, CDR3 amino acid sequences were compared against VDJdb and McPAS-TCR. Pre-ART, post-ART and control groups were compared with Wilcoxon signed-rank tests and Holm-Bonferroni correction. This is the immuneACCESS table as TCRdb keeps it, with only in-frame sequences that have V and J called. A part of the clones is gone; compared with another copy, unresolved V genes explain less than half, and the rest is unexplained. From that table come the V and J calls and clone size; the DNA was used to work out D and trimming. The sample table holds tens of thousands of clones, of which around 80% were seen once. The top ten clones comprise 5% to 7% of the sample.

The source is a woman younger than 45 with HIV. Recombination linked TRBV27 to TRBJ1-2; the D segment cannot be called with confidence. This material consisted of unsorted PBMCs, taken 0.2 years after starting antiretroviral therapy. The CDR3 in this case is CASSLKPGGYGYTF. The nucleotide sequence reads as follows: TGTGCCAGCAGTTTAAAGCCCGGAGGCTATGGCTACACCTTC.